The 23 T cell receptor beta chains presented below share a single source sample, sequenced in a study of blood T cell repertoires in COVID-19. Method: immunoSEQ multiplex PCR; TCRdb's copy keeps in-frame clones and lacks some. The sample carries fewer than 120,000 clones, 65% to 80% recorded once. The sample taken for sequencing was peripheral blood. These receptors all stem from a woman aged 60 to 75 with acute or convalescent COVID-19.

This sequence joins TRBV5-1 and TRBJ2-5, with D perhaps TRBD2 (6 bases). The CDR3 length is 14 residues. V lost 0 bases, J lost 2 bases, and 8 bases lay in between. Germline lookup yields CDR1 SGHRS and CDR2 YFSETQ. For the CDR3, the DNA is TGCGCCAGCAGCTTGGTTGGACTACAAGAGACCCAGTACTTC. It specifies CASSLVGLQETQYF.

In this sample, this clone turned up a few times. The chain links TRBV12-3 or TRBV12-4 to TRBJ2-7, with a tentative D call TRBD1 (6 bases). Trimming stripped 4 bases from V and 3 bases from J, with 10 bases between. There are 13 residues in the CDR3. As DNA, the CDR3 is TGTGCCAGCAGTTCGGGGACACTCTACGAGCAGTACTTC. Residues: CASSSGTLYEQYF.

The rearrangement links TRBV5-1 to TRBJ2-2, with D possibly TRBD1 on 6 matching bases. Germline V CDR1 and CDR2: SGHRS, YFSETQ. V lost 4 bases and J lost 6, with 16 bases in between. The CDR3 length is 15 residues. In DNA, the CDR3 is TGCGCCAGCAGCCTGGACAGCCGAACATCCGGGGAGCTGTTTTTT. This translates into CASSLDSRTSGELFF.

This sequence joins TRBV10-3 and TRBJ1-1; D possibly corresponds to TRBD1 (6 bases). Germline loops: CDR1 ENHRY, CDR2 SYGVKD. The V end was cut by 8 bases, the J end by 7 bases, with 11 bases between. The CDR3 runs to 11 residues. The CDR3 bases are TGTGCCATCGGACAGAGCTATGAAGCTTTCTTT. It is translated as CAIGQSYEAFF.

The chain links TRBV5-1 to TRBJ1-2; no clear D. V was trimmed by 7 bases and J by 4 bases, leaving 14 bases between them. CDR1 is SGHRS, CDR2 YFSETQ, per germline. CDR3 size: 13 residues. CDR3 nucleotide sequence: TGCGCCAGCGCGAGGGAAACGGGCTATGGCTACACCTTC. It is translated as CASARETGYGYTF. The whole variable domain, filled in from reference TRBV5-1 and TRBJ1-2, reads KAGVTQTPRYLIKTRGQQVTLSCSPISGHRSVSWYQQTPGQGLQFLFEYFSETQRNKGNFPGRFSGRQFSNSRSEMNVSTLELGDSALYLCASARETGYGYTFGSGTRLTVV.

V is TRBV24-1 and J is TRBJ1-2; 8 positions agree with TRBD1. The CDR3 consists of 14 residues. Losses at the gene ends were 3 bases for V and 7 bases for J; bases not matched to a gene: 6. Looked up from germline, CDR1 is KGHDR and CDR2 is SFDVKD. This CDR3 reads CATSDPGQGPGYTF. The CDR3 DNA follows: TGTGCCACCAGTGATCCAGGACAGGGACCTGGCTACACCTTC.

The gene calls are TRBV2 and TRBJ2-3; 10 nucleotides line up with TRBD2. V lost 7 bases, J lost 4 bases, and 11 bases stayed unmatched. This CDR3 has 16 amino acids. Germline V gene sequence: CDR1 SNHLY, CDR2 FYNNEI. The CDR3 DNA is TGTGCCAGCAAAGTACGAGCGGGGGGGCCTGCAGATACGCAGTATTTT. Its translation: CASKVRAGGPADTQYF.

CDR3: CASSLVSRNNNEKLFF. CDR3 DNA sequence: TGTGCCAGCAGCTTAGTCAGTCGAAATAATAATGAAAAACTGTTTTTT. V and J are TRBV7-6 and TRBJ1-4; no clear D. The CDR3 consists of 16 residues. The ends were cut back, 1 base at V and 4 bases at J, with 13 bases in the middle. CDR1 is SGHVS and CDR2 is FNYEAQ in the germline V gene.

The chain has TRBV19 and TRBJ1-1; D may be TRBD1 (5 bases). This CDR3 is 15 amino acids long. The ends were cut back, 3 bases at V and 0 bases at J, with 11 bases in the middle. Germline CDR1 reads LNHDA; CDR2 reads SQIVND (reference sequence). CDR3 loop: CASSIGGTVNTEAFF. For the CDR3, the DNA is TGTGCCAGTAGTATTGGGGGGACGGTGAACACTGAAGCTTTCTTT.

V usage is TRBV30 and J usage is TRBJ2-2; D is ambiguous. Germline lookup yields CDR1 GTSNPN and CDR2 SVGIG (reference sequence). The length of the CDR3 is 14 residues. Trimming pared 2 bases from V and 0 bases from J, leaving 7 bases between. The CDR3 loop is CAWSPGPNTGELFF. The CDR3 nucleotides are TGTGCCTGGAGTCCAGGCCCGAACACCGGGGAGCTGTTTTTT.

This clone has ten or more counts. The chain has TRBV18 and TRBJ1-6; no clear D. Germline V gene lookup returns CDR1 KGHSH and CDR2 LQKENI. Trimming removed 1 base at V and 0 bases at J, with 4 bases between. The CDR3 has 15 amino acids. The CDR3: CASSPQSSYNSPLHF. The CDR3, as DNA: TGTGCCAGCTCACCACAGAGCTCCTATAATTCACCCCTCCACTTT.

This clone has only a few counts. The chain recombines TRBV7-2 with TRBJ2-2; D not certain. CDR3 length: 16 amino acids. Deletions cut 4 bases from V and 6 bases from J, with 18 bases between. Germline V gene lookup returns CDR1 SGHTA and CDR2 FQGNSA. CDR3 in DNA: TGTGCCAGCAGCTCCAGCGTAATCACGGAGCCCGGGGAGCTGTTTTTT. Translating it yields CASSSSVITEPGELFF.

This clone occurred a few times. The CDR3: CASSLVGQINSPLHF. DNA of the CDR3: TGCGCCAGCAGCTTGGTAGGACAGATTAATTCACCCCTCCACTTT. The rearrangement joins TRBV5-1 to TRBJ1-6; possibly TRBD1 for D (6 bases). The germline gives CDR1 SGHRS, CDR2 YFSETQ. The CDR3 runs 15 residues. Trimming removed 0 bases from V and 6 bases from J, with 10 bases in between. Complete variable domain (other parts from reference TRBV5-1 and TRBJ1-6): KAGVTQTPRYLIKTRGQQVTLSCSPISGHRSVSWYQQTPGQGLQFLFEYFSETQRNKGNFPGRFSGRQFSNSRSEMNVSTLELGDSALYLCASSLVGQINSPLHFGNGTRLTVT.

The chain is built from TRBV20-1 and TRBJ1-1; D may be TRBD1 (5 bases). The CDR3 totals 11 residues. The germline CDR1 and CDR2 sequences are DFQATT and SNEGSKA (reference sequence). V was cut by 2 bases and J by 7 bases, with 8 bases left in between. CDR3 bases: TGCAGTGCTAGAACGGGACTTGAAGCTTTCTTT. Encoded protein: CSARTGLEAFF.

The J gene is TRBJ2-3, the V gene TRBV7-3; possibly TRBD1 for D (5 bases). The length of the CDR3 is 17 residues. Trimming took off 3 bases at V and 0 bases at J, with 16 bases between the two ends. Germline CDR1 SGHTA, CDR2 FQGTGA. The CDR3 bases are TGTGCCAGCAGCTTGTTTGGGCCGACAGTTAGCACAGATACGCAGTATTTT. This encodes CASSLFGPTVSTDTQYF.

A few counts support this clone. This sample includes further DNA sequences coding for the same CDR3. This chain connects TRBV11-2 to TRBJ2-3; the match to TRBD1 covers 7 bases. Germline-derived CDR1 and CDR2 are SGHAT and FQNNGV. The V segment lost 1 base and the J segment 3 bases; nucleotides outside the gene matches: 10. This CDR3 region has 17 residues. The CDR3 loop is CASSLVRQGRGTDTQYF. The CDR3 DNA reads TGTGCCAGCAGCTTAGTCCGACAGGGTCGGGGTACAGATACGCAGTATTTT.

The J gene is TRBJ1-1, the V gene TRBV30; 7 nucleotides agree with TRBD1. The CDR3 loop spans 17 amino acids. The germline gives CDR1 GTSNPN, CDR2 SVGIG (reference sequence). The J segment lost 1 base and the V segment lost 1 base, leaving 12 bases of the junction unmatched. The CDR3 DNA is TGTGCCTGGAGTGAAACCCGGGACAGCGAAACGAACACTGAAGCTTTCTTT. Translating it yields CAWSETRDSETNTEAFF.

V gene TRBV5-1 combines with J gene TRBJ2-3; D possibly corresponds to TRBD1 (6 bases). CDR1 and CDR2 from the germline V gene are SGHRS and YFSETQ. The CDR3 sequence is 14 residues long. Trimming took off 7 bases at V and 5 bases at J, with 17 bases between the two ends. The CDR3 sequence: CASQARGIVDTQYF. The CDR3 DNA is TGCGCCAGCCAGGCAAGGGGGATTGTAGATACGCAGTATTTT.

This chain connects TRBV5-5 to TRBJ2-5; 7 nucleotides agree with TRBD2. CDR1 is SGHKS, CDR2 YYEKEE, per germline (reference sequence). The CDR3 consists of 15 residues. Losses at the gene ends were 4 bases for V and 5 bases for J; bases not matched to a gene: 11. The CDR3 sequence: CASSRSLGSGETQYF. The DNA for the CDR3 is TGTGCCAGCAGCAGAAGCCTAGGTAGCGGGGAGACCCAGTACTTC.

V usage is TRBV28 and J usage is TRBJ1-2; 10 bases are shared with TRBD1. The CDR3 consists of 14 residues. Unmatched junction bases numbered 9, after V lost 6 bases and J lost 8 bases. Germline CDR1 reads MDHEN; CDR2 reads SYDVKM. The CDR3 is CASSLGGQGRGYTF. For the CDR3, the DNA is TGTGCCAGCAGCCTAGGGGGACAGGGGCGCGGCTACACCTTC.

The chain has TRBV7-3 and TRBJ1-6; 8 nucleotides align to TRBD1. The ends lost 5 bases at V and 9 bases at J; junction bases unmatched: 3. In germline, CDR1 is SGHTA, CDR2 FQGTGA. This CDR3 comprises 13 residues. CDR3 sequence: CASSPTGGSPLHF. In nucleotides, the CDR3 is TGTGCCAGCAGCCCAACAGGGGGTTCACCCCTCCACTTT.

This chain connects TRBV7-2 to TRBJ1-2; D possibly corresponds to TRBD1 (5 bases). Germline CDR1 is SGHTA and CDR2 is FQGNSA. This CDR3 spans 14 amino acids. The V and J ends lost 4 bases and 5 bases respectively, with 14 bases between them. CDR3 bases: TGTGCCAGCAGCTACAGAACAGGAGCTTATGGCTACACCTTC. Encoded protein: CASSYRTGAYGYTF.

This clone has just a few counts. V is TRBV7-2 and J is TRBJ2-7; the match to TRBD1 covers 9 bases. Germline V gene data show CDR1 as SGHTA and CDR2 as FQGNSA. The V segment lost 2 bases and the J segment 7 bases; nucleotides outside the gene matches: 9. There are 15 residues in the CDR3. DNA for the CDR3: TGTGCCAGCAGCTTATCGGACAGGGGACTTAGAGAGCAGTACTTC. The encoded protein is CASSLSDRGLREQYF. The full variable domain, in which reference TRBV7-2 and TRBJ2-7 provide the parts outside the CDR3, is GAGVSQSPSNKVTEKGKDVELRCDPISGHTALYWYRQSLGQGLEFLIYFQGNSAPDKSGLPSDRFSAERTGGSVSTLTIQRTQQEDSAVYLCASSLSDRGLREQYFGPGTRLTVT.